Sequencing of this T cell receptor beta chain was carried out in a study of tumor and adjacent non-tumor tissue in lung cancer. At the level of the study: Patients were aged about 31 to 85, fewer than twelve men and 4 to 6 women, stage I to III. Approximately 4.2 million productive TCRbeta reads were obtained per sample on average.

Germline-derived CDR1 and CDR2 are MNHNS and SASEGT. The CDR3 covers 16 residues. Three rounds of nested PCR, following a modified ARM-PCR protocol, produced the TCRbeta library. TCRdb processed the multiplex PCR reads anew with MiXCR; each CDR3 protein has one entry. Counted here are 110,000 or so distinct CDR3 sequences, 60% to 65% occurring once; the ten biggest clones make up around 19%. This sample's RNA came from whole unsorted tissue. More than 3 cm separated this lung sample from the edge of the tumor. Regarding this clonotype: The junction does not match germline at one end; this may be a read error.

Material: distant non-tumor lung tissue. V gene TRBV6-1 combines with J gene TRBJ2-7; 7 nucleotides line up with TRBD1. The clonotype originates from a man aged 55 to 70 with non-small cell lung cancer. CDR3 sequence: CTSRDVRQGLTYEQYF. The CDR3 nucleotides are TGTACCAGCAGGGATGTAAGACAGGGCCTTACCTACGAGCAGTACTTT.